The next 13 T cell receptor beta chains were all read from a single sample in a study of T cell changes during pregnancy in multiple sclerosis. This table comes from immunoSEQ multiplex PCR, and its TCRdb copy is limited to in-frame clones, with some not included. The profile covers approximately 100,000 clones, with 91% appearing a single time and around 1.6% taken by the ten largest. The sequencing used peripheral blood, collected before pregnancy. Receptors were obtained from a female donor with multiple sclerosis, enrolled in a pregnancy study.

The V call is TRBV28, the J call TRBJ2-7, with D possibly TRBD1 on 6 matching bases. Germline assignment: CDR1 MDHEN and CDR2 SYDVKM. V was clipped by 3 bases and J by 1 base, with 7 bases between them. The CDR3 sequence is 13 residues long. This chain's CDR3 is CASSFGQSYEQYF. CDR3 nucleotide sequence: TGTGCCAGCAGTTTTGGACAGTCCTACGAGCAGTACTTC.

The chain carries TRBV6-5 and TRBJ2-7; D is possibly TRBD1 (6 bases). The CDR3 is made up of 14 amino acids. V was shortened by 2 bases and J by 1 base, with 9 bases between the two germline ends. Germline values: CDR1 MNHEY, CDR2 SVGAGI. The CDR3 loop reads CASSYPGQSYEQYF. In nucleotides, the CDR3 is TGTGCCAGCAGTTACCCAGGACAGTCCTACGAGCAGTACTTC.

This clone appeared a single time. V is TRBV6-6 and J is TRBJ1-2, with 9 bases lining up with TRBD1. Losses at the gene ends were 5 bases for V and 7 bases for J; bases not matched to a gene: 8. The length of the CDR3 is 14 residues. Germline-derived CDR1 and CDR2 are MNHNY and SVGAGI (reference sequence). The CDR3: CASSARDRVFGYTF. DNA of the CDR3: TGTGCCAGCAGTGCTAGGGACAGGGTGTTTGGCTACACCTTC.

The count of this clone is one. CDR3 amino acids: CASSLQGTAREQFF. The DNA for the CDR3 is TGTGCCAGCAGCTTACAGGGGACAGCGCGGGAGCAGTTCTTC. The gene calls are TRBV11-2 and TRBJ2-1, with 7 nucleotides matching TRBD1. In germline, CDR1 is SGHAT, CDR2 FQNNGV. J was trimmed by 10 bases and V by 2 bases; bases with no gene match: 8. This CDR3 region has 14 residues.

V and J are TRBV14 and TRBJ2-7, with a tentative D call TRBD1 (6 bases). Trimming removed 6 bases at V and 0 bases at J, with 15 bases between. Germline loops: CDR1 SGHDN, CDR2 FVKESK. The CDR3 consists of 15 residues. The CDR3, as DNA: TGTGCCAGCAGTCCGTCGACAGGTCACTCCTACGAGCAGTACTTC. Its translation: CASSPSTGHSYEQYF.

J is TRBJ2-5 and V is TRBV2; tentative D call: TRBD1 (5 bases). The CDR3 runs to 13 residues. The germline V and J ends were trimmed by 4 bases and 7 bases, with 13 bases remaining between them. Germline assignment: CDR1 SNHLY and CDR2 FYNNEI. DNA of the CDR3: TGTGCCAGCAGTGTGGACACCCACGGGACCCAGTACTTC. Translation: CASSVDTHGTQYF.

The genes are TRBV7-9 and TRBJ1-1, with TRBD1 identical over 7 bases. The ends lost 5 bases at V and 5 bases at J; junction bases unmatched: 11. This CDR3 is 15 amino acids long. Per germline, CDR1 SEHNR and CDR2 FQNEAQ (reference sequence). CDR3: CASSRGGGGETEAFF. CDR3 sequence (DNA): TGTGCCAGCAGCAGAGGAGGGGGCGGGGAAACTGAAGCTTTCTTT.

The chain recombines TRBV28 with TRBJ2-7; the D is unclear. V shed 3 bases and J shed 7 bases, with 13 bases lying between them. The CDR3 loop spans 13 amino acids. The germline V gene has CDR1 MDHEN and CDR2 SYDVKM. The CDR3 DNA is TGTGCCAGCAGTTTGGCAGTTCCTTGGGAGCAGTACTTC. Encoded protein: CASSLAVPWEQYF.

The chain links TRBV5-1 to TRBJ1-1, with a weak D call TRBD1 (5 bases). Per germline, CDR1 SGHRS and CDR2 YFSETQ. This CDR3 has 14 amino acids. With 4 bases removed from V and 1 base from J, the gap between germline ends came to 11 bases. Here the CDR3 reads CASSGGLRNTEAFF. The CDR3 coding sequence is TGCGCCAGCAGCGGGGGACTGCGGAACACTGAAGCTTTCTTT.

V gene TRBV11-2 combines with J gene TRBJ2-7; 8 bases match TRBD1. From germline, CDR1 is SGHAT and CDR2 FQNNGV. After removal of 1 base from V and 4 bases from J, the junction contained 3 bases not matched to a gene. This CDR3 region has 14 residues. This chain's CDR3 is CASSLGQGAYEQYF. The CDR3 DNA reads TGTGCCAGCAGCTTAGGTCAGGGGGCGTACGAGCAGTACTTC.

This rearrangement joins TRBV10-3 to TRBJ2-7, with 9 bases lining up with TRBD1. In germline, CDR1 is ENHRY, CDR2 SYGVKD. Losses at the gene ends were 6 bases for V and 6 bases for J; bases not matched to a gene: 15. The CDR3 extends over 16 amino acids. CDR3: CAIRAQGAAGMAEQYF. Here the CDR3 DNA reads TGTGCCATCAGGGCACAGGGGGCGGCGGGCATGGCCGAGCAGTACTTC.

The chain joins TRBV11-3 to TRBJ2-7; 9 positions agree with TRBD1. Germline V gene lookup returns CDR1 SGHNT and CDR2 YENEEA. The V segment lost 8 bases and the J segment 6 bases; nucleotides outside the gene matches: 8. CDR3 length: 13 amino acids. CDR3 sequence (DNA): TGTGCCAGCGGGTTGGACAGGGGATTCGAGCAGTACTTC. Protein product: CASGLDRGFEQYF.

The chain combines TRBV28 with TRBJ1-3, with D possibly being TRBD1 (6 bases). Germline V gives CDR1 MDHEN, CDR2 SYDVKM. The CDR3 length is 13 residues. V lost 6 bases to trimming and J lost 9 bases, with 15 bases between them. The CDR3 DNA is TGTGCCAGCAGCCGAACAGGGTTGGGCACCATATATTTT. It yields the protein CASSRTGLGTIYF.